This T cell receptor beta chain was observed in a study of blood T cell repertoires in COVID-19. Study at large: T cells, B-cell-depleted T cells, or PBMCs provided the cDNA or gDNA that served as material.

Here immunoSEQ multiplex PCR was the method, and the copy in TCRdb shows in-frame clones only, minus some. The table records about 380,000 clones, roughly four fifths of them present only once. The V gene end was trimmed by 4 bases and the J gene end by 5 bases; junction bases not matched to a gene: 13. CDR3 length equals 17 residues. The germline gives CDR1 SGHTA, CDR2 FQGNSA. J is TRBJ1-2 and V is TRBV7-2; 10 bases match TRBD1. Sequenced: peripheral blood. The sequence was obtained from a human donor with acute or convalescent COVID-19. The donor label of this sample is uncertain. CDR3 sequence (DNA): TGTGCCAGCAGCTCCCCCCTGGGACAGGGGCATCGTTATGGCTACACCTTC. Translating gives CASSSPLGQGHRYGYTF.